Listed below are T cell receptor beta chains from one sample, sequenced in a study of vaccination and CD4 T cells after COVID-19. Their target antigens are unknown. TCRdb independently ran MiXCR on the PCR reads; one entry per CDR3 protein. The sample has 8,500 to 10,000 distinct CDR3 sequences; approximately 52% are singletons. The sequencing input was CD4+ T cells from blood, cultured in vitro. The receptors originated from a human donor who had recovered from COVID-19. Both conserved end residues are part of each CDR3. The D gene is left open where the match is weak. Only some rows state a clone size, as once, few, many or a class for expanded clones.

clone size	D gene	V gene	J gene	CDR3 protein	CDR3 DNA
.	.	TRBV27	TRBJ2-7	CASSLSPINEQYF	TGTGCCAGCAGTTTATCCCCGATCAACGAGCAGTACTTC
.	.	TRBV7-9	TRBJ2-3	CASSFGSDTQYF	TGTGCCAGCAGCTTTGGGTCAGATACGCAGTATTTT
few	.	TRBV19	TRBJ2-2	CASSNTGELFF	TGTGCCAGTAGTAACACCGGGGAGCTGTTTTTT
few	TRBD2	TRBV19	TRBJ2-2	CASSIAGGPNTGELFF	TGTGCCAGTAGTATAGCGGGAGGGCCGAACACCGGGGAGCTGTTTTTT
.	TRBD1	TRBV6-1	TRBJ2-6	CASSRDRSGSGANVLTF	TGTGCCAGCAGTCGGGACAGGAGTGGCTCTGGGGCCAACGTCCTGACTTTC
once	TRBD2	TRBV12-3/TRBV12-4	TRBJ2-4	CASSFGGGTKNIQYF	TGTGCCAGCAGTTTCGGGGGGGGAACCAAAAACATTCAGTACTTC
.	TRBD1	TRBV20-1	TRBJ1-1	CSARDRAPEAFF	TGCAGTGCTCGGGACAGGGCGCCTGAAGCTTTCTTT
.	.	TRBV7-3	TRBJ2-7	CASSLIGSYEQYF	TGTGCCAGCAGCTTAATCGGCTCATACGAGCAGTACTTC
.	TRBD1	TRBV10-1	TRBJ1-1	CASSDAGTAKNTEAFF	TGCGCCAGCAGTGATGCCGGGACAGCGAAGAACACTGAAGCTTTCTTT
.	.	TRBV2	TRBJ2-7	CASSVARTYEQYF	TGTGCCAGCAGTGTGGCCAGGACCTACGAGCAGTACTTC